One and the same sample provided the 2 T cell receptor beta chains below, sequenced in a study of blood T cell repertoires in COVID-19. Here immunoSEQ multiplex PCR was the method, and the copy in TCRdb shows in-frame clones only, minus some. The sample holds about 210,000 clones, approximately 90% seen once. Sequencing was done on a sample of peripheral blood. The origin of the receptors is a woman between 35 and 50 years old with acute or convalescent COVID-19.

For the CDR3, the DNA is TGCGCCACGACGGGACAGGGTTTTGGCTACACCTTC. As protein: CATTGQGFGYTF. The rearrangement uses TRBV4-1 and TRBJ1-2; 9 bases agree with TRBD1. The CDR3 has 12 amino acids. V lost 10 bases and J lost 7; bases outside the gene matches: 7. Germline V gene lookup returns CDR1 MGHRA and CDR2 YSYEKL.

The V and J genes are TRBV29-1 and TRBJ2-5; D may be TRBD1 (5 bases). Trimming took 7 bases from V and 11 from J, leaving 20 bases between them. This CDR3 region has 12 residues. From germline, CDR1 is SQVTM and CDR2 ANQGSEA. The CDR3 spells CSAGAGSLSQYF. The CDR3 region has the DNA TGCAGCGCTGGGGCAGGAAGCCTTAGTCAGTACTTC.